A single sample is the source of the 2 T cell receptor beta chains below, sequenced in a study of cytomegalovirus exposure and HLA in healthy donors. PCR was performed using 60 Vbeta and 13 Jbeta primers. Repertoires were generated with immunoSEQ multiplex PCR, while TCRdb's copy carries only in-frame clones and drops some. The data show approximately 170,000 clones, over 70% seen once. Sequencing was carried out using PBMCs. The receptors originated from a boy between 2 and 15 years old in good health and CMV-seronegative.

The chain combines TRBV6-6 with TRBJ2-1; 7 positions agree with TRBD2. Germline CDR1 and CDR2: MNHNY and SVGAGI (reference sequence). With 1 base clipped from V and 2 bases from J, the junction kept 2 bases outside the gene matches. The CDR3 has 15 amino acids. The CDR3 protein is CASSYFGGTYNEQFF. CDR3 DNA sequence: TGTGCCAGCAGTTACTTCGGGGGGACCTACAATGAGCAGTTCTTC.

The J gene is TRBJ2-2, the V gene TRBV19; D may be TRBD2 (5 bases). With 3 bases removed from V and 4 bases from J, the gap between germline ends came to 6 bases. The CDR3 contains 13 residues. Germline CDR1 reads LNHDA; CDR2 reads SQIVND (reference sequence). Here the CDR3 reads CASSMGSTGELFF. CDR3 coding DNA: TGTGCCAGTAGTATGGGGAGCACCGGGGAGCTGTTTTTT.